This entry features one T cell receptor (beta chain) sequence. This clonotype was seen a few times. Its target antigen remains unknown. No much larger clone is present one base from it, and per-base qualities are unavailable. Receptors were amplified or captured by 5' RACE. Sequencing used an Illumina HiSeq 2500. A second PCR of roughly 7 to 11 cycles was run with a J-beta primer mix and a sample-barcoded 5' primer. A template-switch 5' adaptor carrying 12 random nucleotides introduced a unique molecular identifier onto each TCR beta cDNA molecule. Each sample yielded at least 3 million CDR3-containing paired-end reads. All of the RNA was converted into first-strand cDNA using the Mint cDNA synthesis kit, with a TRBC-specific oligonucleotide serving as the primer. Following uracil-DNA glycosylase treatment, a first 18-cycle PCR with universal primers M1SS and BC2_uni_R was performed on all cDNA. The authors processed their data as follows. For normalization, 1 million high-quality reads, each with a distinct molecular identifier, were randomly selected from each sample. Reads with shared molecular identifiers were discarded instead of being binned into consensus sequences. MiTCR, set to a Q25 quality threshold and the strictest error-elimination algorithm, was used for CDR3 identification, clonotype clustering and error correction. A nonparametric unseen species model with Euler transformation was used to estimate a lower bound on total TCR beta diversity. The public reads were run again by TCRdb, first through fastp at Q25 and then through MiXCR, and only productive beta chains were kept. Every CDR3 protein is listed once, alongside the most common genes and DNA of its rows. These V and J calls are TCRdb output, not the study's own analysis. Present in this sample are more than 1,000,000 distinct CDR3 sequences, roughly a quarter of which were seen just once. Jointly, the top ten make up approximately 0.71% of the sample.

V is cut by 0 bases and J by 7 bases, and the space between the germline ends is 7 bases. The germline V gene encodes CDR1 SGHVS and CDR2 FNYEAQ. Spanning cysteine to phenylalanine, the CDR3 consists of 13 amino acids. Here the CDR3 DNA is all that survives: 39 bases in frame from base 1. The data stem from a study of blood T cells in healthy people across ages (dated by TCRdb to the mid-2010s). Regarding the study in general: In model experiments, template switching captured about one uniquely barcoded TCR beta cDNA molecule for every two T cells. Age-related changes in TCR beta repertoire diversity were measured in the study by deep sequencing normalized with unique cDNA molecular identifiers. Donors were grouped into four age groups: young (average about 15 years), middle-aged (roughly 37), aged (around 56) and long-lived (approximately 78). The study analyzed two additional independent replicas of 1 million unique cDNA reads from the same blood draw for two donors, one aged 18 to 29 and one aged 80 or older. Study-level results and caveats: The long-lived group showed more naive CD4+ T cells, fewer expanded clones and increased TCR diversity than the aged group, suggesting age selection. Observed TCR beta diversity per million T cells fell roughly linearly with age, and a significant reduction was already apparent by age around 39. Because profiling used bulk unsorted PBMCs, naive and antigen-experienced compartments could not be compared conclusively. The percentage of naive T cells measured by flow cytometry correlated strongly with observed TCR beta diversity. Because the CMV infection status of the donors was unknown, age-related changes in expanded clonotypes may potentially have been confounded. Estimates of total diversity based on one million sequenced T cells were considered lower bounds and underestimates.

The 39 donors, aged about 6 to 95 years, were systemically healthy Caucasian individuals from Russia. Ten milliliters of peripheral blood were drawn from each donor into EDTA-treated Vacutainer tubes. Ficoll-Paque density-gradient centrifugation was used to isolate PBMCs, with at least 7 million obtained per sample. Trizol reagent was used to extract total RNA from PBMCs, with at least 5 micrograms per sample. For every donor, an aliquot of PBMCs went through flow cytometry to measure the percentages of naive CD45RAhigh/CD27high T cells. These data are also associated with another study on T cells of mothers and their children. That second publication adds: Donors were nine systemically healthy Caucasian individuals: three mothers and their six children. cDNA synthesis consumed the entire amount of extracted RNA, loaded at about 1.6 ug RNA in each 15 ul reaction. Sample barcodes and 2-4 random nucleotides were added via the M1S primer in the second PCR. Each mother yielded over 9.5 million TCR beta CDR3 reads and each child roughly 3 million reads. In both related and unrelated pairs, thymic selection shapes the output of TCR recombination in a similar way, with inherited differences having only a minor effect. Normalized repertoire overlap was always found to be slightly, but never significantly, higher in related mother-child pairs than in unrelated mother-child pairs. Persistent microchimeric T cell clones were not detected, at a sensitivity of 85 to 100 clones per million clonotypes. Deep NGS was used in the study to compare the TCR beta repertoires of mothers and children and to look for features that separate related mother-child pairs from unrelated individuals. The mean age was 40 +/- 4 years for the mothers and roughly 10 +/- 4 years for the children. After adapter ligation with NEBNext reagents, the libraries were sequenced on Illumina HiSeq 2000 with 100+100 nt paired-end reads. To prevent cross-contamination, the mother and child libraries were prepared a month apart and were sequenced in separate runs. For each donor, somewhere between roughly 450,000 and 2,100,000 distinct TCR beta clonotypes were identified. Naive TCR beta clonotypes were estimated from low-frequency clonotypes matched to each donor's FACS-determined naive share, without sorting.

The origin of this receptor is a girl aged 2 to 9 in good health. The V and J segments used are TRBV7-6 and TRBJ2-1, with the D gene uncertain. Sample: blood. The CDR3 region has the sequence CASSLAYDNEQFF. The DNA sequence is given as TGTGCCAGCAGCTTAGCGTATGATAATGAGCAGTTCTTC. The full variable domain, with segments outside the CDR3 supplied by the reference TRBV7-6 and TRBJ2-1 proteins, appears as GAGVSQSPRYKVTKRGQDVALRCDPISGHVSLYWYRQALGQGPEFLTYFNYEAQQDKSGLPNDRFSAERPEGSISTLTIQRTEQRDSAMYRCASSLAYDNEQFFGPGTRLTVL.